This record concerns one T cell receptor beta chain sequence. Its antigen remains unidentified. Nothing much larger sits one base from this clone, and base qualities are not available. The CDR3 regions of human TCRbeta chains were analyzed by immunosequencing. As for the original processing: Repertoire TCRs were matched against a reference library of SARS-CoV-2-specific TCRs generated with the MIRA antigen-specificity platform. Breadth was defined as the fraction of unique TCRs that were SARS-CoV-2-associated. Depth was defined as the fraction of total T cells that were SARS-CoV-2-associated. Each spike-specific TCR was assigned to its reactive spike region and to a CD4 or CD8 class using the MIRA data. Log10-transformed breadth and depth values were compared by one-way ANOVA with Sidak's multiple comparisons tests. TCRdb limited this immuneACCESS table to in-frame rearrangements with V and J called. A share of clones is missing; checked studies link under half to unresolved V genes, and the rest is unexplained. V and J calls and clone size are given by that table; D and trimming were obtained from the DNA. This sample holds around 130,000 clones; about 90% were observed only once. The biggest ten clones account for 7.6% of the sample.

This record comes from a study of T cell responses to AZD1222 COVID-19 vaccine (dated by TCRdb to the early 2020s). About the study as a whole: AZD1222 recipients with second doses at about 4 weeks or about 12 weeks were pooled, because spike-specific TCR depth and breadth did not differ between schedules. Trial participants were enrolled by age into 18-55, 56-69 and 70-plus year subgroups, with roughly 150, 30 and 60 TCR-sequenced participants respectively. A total of 233 trial participants underwent TCR sequencing, of whom roughly 210 had received two doses of AZD1222 and around 25 had received two doses of the MenACWY control vaccine. Overall study results and their limits: A significant rise in spike-specific TCR breadth and depth was observed after two AZD1222 doses relative to day 0 and relative to MenACWY recipients. Epitopes outside the regions mutated in the B.1.351 and B.1.1.7 variants were reportedly recognized by nearly half of the unique spike-specific TCRs. Conclusions about previously exposed vaccinees were limited because only six or seven AZD1222 recipients were SARS-CoV-2 seropositive at baseline. Because no day 14 peak-response samples were available, the repertoires could be characterized only after the peak T cell response. In the small 56-69-year group, the increase in depth fell short of significance, most likely because of low power. The whole spike protein was spanned by vaccine-associated CD4 TCRs, and dominant responses were seen in regions 160-218 and 743-854. Participants were mostly white British and included more females than males, and it was suggested by the authors that clonal diversity may have been underestimated.

V lost 5 bases and J lost 8 bases, and the count of bases not matched to a germline gene is 4. Inclusive of the bounding cysteine and phenylalanine, the CDR3 is 13 residues long. The kept DNA is CDR3 alone, 39 bases in frame from the first base. From a lookup of the germline V gene, CDR1 and CDR2 are SGHRS and YFSETQ. The sample's time point label is to be understood as: baseline before first vaccination. Vaccinee samples were obtained from the UK trials COV001 and COV002, which included a single-blind randomized controlled phase 2/3 trial of AZD1222 (ChAdOx1 nCoV-19) in healthy adults. Trial participant PBMC samples were collected at day 0 and day 28 after the second dose for TCRbeta chain sequencing.

The specimen was peripheral blood, collected on day 0 of AZD1222 vaccination. The rearranged segments are TRBV5-1 and TRBJ1-4, with TRBD1 identical over 9 junction bases. The sequence was obtained from an adult in good health. The encoded CDR3 is CASRATGGEKLFF. The DNA sequence follows: TGCGCCAGCAGGGCGACAGGGGGGGAAAAACTGTTTTTT.